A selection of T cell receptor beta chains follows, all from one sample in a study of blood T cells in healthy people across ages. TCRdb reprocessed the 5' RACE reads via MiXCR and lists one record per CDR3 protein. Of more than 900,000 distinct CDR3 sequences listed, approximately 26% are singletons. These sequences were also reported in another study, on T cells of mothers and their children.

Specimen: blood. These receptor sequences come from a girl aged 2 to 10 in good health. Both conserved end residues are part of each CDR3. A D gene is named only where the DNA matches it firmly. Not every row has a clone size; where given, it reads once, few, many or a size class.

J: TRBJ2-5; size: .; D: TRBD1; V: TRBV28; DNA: TGTGTCAGCAGGGGGCACAGTTCGCAAGAGACCCAGTACTTC; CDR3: CVSRGHSSQETQYF
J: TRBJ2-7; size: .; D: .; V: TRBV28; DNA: TGTGCCAGCAGTTTTGGTGTGGGGGGAATCGTCTACGAGCAGTACTTC; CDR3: CASSFGVGGIVYEQYF
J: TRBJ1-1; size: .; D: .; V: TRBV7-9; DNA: TGTGCCAGCAGCTTAAGAACGGAGGGTGAAGCTTTCTTT; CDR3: CASSLRTEGEAFF
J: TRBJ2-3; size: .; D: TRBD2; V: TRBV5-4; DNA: TGTGCCAGCAGCTCCTGGTTAAGCGGGAGTAGAGATACGCAGTATTTT; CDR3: CASSSWLSGSRDTQYF
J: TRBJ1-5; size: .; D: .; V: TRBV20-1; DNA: TGCAGTGCTAGAGATCTTGGCAGTGATAATCAGCCCCAGCATTTT; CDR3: CSARDLGSDNQPQHF
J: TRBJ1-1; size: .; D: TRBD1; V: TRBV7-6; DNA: TGTGCCAGCAGCTTCTCGACAGGGGGTATCAACACTGAAGCTTTCTTT; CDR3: CASSFSTGGINTEAFF
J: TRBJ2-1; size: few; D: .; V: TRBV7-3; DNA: TGTGCCAGCAGCTTAATGTCTAGCAGCAATGAGCAGTTCTTC; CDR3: CASSLMSSSNEQFF
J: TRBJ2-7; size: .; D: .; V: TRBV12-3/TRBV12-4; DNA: TGTGCCAGCAGTGCGGACAGCTACTACGAGCAGTACTTC; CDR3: CASSADSYYEQYF
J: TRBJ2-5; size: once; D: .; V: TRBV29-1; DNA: TGCAGCGCTGCTCGGAGGGTTCCTGATGTAGGGTCCCAGTACTTC; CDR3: CSAARRVPDVGSQYF
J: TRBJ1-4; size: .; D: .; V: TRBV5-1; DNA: TGCGCCAGCAGCTTGGAGGGGAACAGGGTCTTTAATGAAAAACTGTTTTTT; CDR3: CASSLEGNRVFNEKLFF
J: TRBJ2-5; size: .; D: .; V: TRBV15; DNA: TGTGCCACCAGCAGAGATATGAGGGCCCAGTACTTC; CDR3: CATSRDMRAQYF
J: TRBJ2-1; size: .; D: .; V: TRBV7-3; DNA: TGTGCCAGCAGCTTAGGTGCTTACTCCTACAATGAGCAGTTCTTC; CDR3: CASSLGAYSYNEQFF
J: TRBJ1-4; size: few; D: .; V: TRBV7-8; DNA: TGTGCCAGCAGCCCACAGTTGCCTAATGAAAAACTGTTTTTT; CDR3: CASSPQLPNEKLFF
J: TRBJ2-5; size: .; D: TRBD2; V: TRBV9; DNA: TGTGCCAGCACCTATGGAGCGGGGGGGCCTTCGGAGACCCAGTACTTC; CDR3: CASTYGAGGPSETQYF
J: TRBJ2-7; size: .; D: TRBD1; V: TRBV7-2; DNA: TGTGCCAGCAGCTTAGTCGAGGGGGCGAGCTCCTACGAGCAGTACTTC; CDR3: CASSLVEGASSYEQYF
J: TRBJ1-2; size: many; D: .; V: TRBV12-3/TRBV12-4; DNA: TGTGCCAGCAGTTTTGTAGGGTATGGCTACACCTTC; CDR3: CASSFVGYGYTF
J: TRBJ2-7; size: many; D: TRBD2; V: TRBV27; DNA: TGTGCCAGCAGTTTATTGACTAGCGGAACCTACGAGCAGTACTTC; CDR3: CASSLLTSGTYEQYF
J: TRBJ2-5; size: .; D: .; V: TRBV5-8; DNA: TGTGCCAGCAAGGAGCGAGGAGAGACCCAGTACTTC; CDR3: CASKERGETQYF
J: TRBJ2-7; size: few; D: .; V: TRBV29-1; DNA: TGCAGCGTTGAGAGTGCGTCCCGATACGAGCAGTACTTC; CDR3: CSVESASRYEQYF
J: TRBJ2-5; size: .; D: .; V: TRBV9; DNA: TGTGCCAGCAGCGTAGCTGAGTTC; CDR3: CASSVAEF
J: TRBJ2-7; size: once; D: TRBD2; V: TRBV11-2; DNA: TGTGCCAGCAGCGTCAGCACCAGCGGGATATACGAGCAGTACTTC; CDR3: CASSVSTSGIYEQYF
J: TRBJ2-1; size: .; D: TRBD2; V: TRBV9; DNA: TGTGCCAGCAGCATGAGGGGACTAGCGGGATACAATGAGCAGTTCTTC; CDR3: CASSMRGLAGYNEQFF
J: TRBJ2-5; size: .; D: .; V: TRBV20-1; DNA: TGCAGTGGCCTGGGGGTCGGGGAGGAAGAGACCCAGTACTTC; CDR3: CSGLGVGEEETQYF
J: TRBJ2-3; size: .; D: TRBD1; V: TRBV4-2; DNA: TGTGCCAGCAGCCAAACACAGGGGGCCCGGGATACGCAGTATTTT; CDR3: CASSQTQGARDTQYF
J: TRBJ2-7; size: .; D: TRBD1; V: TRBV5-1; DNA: TGCGCCAGCAGCTCGACAGGGGTAGGGCGCGAGCAGTACTTC; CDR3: CASSSTGVGREQYF
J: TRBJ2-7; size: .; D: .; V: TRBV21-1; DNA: TGTGCCAGCAGCAAATGGGACGGAGCCTACGAGCAGTACTTC; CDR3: CASSKWDGAYEQYF
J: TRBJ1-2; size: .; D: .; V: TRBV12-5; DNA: TGTGCTAGTGGTTTAGCGGGTCCCCATGGCTACACCTTC; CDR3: CASGLAGPHGYTF
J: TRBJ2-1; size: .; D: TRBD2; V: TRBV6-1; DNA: TGTGCCAGCAGTCCCTACTTGCGGGGGGGGAGAGATGAGCAGTTCTTC; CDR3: CASSPYLRGGRDEQFF
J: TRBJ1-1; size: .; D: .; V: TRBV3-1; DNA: TGTGCCAGCAGCGCTACACGGGGCTCTGAAGCTTTCTTT; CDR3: CASSATRGSEAFF
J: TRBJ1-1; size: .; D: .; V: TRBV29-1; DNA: TGCAGCGTTGTTAGGGATATCGGTGAAGCTTTCTTT; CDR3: CSVVRDIGEAFF
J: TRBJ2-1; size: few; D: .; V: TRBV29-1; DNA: TGCAGCGTTGAAATCCTTTTGGGGGGCGGTTACAATGAGCAGTTCTTC; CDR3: CSVEILLGGGYNEQFF
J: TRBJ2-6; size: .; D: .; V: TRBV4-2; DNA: TGTGCCAGCAGCGAGGAAGAGAGGGGTGCTGGGGCCAACGTCCTGACTTTC; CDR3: CASSEEERGAGANVLTF
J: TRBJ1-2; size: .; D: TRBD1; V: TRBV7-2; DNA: TGTGCCAGCAGCGCCGACGTATTGGGACAGGGAATCTATGGCTACACCTTC; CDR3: CASSADVLGQGIYGYTF
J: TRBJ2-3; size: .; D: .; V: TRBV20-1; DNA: TGCAGTGCCTCAGGGCCAGATACGCAGTATTTT; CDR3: CSASGPDTQYF
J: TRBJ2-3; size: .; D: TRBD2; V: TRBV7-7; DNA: TGTGCTAGCAGCTTATTTCTACCTGGGGCGGGAGAGGCAGATACGCAGTATTTT; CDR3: CASSLFLPGAGEADTQYF
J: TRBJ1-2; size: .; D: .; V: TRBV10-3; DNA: TGTGCCATCAGTGATCGGGATCCCTATGGCTACACCTTC; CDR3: CAISDRDPYGYTF
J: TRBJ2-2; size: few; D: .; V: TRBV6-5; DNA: TGTGCCAGCAGTTACGAGAGGGCCGGGGAGCTGTTTTTT; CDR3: CASSYERAGELFF
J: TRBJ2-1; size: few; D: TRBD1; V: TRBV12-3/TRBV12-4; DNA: TGTGCCAGCGGAACAGGGACAGGCCGCTACAATGAGCAGTTCTTC; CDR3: CASGTGTGRYNEQFF
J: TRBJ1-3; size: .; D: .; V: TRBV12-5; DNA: TGTGCTAGTGCCCTATCTTTACAGGGAAACACCATATATTTT; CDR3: CASALSLQGNTIYF
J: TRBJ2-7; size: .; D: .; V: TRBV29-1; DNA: TGCAGCGTTGAAGATCTTAGAGGGGGGGCCTACGAGCAGTACTTC; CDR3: CSVEDLRGGAYEQYF
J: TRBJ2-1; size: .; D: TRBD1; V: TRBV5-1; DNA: TGCGCCAGCAGCTTGGGAGGGACAGGACGGGCTGAGCAGTTCTTC; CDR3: CASSLGGTGRAEQFF
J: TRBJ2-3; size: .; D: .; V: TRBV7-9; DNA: TGTGCCAGCAGCCTCCTAATGGATACGCAGTATTTT; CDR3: CASSLLMDTQYF